One T cell receptor (beta chain) is described in this entry. The antigen is not known. This sample is part of a study of T-cell memory formation after mild COVID-19. At the level of the study: Clusters were largely donor specific. Study-wide results and limits: Still unconfirmed is whether the second-wave clones peaking on day 37 recognized SARS-CoV-2. The appearance of some responding clones in pre-infection memory suggested that cross-reactive memory joined.

In TCRdb, the 5' RACE reads were re-called with MiXCR into one record per CDR3 protein. The repertoire holds 200,000 to 300,000 distinct CDR3 sequences, 16% seen once, with around 23% in the top ten. V lost 6 bases and J lost 0, with 6 bases in between. This CDR3 spans 14 amino acids. The chain carries TRBV12-3 or TRBV12-4 and TRBJ2-6, with D unresolved. The source of this sequence is a man younger than 35 who had mild COVID-19 (a few samples of this study predate the infection). Cell type and time point are not known. The sequenced sample consisted of PBMCs or a T cell subset sorted from them (not recorded which). CDR3 sequence reads: CASRINSGANVLTF. The CDR3 DNA sequence: TGTGCCAGCAGAATTAACTCTGGGGCCAACGTCCTGACTTTC.